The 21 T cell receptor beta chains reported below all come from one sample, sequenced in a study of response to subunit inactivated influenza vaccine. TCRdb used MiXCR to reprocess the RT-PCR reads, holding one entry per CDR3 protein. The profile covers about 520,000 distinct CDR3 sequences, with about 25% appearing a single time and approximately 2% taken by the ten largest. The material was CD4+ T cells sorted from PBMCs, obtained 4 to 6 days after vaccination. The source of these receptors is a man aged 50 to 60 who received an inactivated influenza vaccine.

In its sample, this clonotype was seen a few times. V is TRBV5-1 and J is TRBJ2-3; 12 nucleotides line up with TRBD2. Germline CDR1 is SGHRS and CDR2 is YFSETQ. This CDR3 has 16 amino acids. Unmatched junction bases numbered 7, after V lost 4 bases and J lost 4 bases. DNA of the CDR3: TGCGCCAGCAGCATATCGACTAGCGGGAGCGCAGATACGCAGTATTTT. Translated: CASSISTSGSADTQYF. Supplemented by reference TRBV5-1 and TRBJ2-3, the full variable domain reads KAGVTQTPRYLIKTRGQQVTLSCSPISGHRSVSWYQQTPGQGLQFLFEYFSETQRNKGNFPGRFSGRQFSNSRSEMNVSTLELGDSALYLCASSISTSGSADTQYFGPGTRLTVL.

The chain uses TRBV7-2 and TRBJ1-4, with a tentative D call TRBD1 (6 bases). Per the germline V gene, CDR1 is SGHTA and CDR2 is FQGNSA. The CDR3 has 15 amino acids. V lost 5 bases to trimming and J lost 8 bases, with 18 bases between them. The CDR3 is CASSQTGGGWEKLFF. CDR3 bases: TGTGCCAGCAGCCAGACAGGCGGAGGCTGGGAAAAACTGTTTTTT.

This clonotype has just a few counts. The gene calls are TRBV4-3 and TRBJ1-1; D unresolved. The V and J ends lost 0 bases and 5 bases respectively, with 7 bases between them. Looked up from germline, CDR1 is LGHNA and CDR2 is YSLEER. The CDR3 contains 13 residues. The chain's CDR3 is CASSQDTSTEAFF. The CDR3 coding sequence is TGCGCCAGCAGCCAAGATACTAGTACTGAAGCTTTCTTT.

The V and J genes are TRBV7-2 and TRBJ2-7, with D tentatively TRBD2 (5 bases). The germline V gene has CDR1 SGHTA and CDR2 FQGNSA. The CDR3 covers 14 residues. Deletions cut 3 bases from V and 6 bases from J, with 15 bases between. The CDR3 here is CASSFGPRGFEQYF. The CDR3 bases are TGTGCCAGCAGCTTCGGCCCCCGGGGTTTCGAGCAGTACTTC.

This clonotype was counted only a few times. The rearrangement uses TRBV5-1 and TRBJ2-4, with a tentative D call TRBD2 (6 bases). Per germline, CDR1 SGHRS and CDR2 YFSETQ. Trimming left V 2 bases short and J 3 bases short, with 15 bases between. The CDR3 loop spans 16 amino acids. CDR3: CASSFQGTGGKNIQYF. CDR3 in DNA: TGCGCCAGCAGCTTCCAGGGAACCGGGGGCAAAAACATTCAGTACTTC. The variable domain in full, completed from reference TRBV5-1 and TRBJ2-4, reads KAGVTQTPRYLIKTRGQQVTLSCSPISGHRSVSWYQQTPGQGLQFLFEYFSETQRNKGNFPGRFSGRQFSNSRSEMNVSTLELGDSALYLCASSFQGTGGKNIQYFGAGTRLSVL.

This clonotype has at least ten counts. Written as DNA, the CDR3 is TGTGCCATCAGTGTAGGGGGCAAAAACATTCAGTACTTC. Protein sequence: CAISVGGKNIQYF. The chain has TRBV10-3 and TRBJ2-4, with a possible D match to TRBD1 (6 bases). This CDR3 has 13 amino acids. Trimming pared 4 bases from V and 3 bases from J, leaving 7 bases between. CDR1 and CDR2 (germline): ENHRY, SYGVKD.

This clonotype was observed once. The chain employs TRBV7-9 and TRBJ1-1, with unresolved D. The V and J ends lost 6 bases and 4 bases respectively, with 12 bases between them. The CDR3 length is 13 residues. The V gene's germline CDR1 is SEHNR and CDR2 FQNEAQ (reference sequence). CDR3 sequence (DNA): TGTGCCAGCAGACGAGGGATGGGCACTGAAGCTTTCTTT. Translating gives CASRRGMGTEAFF.

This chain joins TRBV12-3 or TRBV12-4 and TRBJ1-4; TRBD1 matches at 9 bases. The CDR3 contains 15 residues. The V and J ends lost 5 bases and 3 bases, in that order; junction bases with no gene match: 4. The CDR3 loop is CASSTGGLANEKLFF. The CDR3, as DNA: TGTGCCAGCAGTACAGGGGGCTTGGCTAATGAAAAACTGTTTTTT.

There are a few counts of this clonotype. CDR3 sequence: CASSPRGGSGYEQYF. CDR3 nucleotide sequence: TGCGCCAGCAGCCCCCGCGGGGGATCGGGGTACGAGCAGTACTTC. The V gene is TRBV4-1, the J gene TRBJ2-7, with TRBD2 matching 7 bases. V lost 4 bases to trimming and J lost 4 bases; unmatched junction nucleotides: 10. Germline loops: CDR1 MGHRA, CDR2 YSYEKL. The CDR3 is made up of 15 amino acids.

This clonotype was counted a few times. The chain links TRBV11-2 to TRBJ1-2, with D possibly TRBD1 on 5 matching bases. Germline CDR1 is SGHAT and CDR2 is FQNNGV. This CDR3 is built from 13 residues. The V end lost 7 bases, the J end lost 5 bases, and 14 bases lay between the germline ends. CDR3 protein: CASNGRGVYGYTF. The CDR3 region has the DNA TGTGCCAGCAACGGCCGGGGGGTATATGGCTACACCTTC.

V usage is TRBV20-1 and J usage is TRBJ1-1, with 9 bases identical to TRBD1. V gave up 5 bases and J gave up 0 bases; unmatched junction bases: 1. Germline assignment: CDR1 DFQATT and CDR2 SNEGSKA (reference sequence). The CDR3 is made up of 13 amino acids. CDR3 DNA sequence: TGCAGTGCTGACAGGGGGATGAACACTGAAGCTTTCTTT. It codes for CSADRGMNTEAFF.

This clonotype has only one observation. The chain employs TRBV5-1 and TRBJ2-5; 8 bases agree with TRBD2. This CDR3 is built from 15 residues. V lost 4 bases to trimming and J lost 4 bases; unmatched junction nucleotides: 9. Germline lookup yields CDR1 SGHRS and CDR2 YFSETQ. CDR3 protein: CASSPAGTRRETQYF. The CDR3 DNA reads TGCGCCAGCAGCCCAGCAGGGACTAGGAGAGAGACCCAGTACTTC.

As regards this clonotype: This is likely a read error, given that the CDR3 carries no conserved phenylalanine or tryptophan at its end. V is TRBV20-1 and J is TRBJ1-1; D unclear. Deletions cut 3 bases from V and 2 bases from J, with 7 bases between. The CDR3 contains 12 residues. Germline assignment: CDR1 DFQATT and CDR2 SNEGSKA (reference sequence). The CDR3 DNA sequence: TGCAGTGCTAGGTCGGGAAACACTGAAGCTTTCTCT. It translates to CSARSGNTEAFS.

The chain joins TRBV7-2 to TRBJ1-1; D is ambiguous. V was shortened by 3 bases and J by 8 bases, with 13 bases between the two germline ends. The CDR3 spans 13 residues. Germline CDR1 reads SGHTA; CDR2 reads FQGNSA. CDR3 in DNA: TGTGCCAGCAGCTTGACCCCGGAGGTGGAAGCTTTCTTT. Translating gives CASSLTPEVEAFF.

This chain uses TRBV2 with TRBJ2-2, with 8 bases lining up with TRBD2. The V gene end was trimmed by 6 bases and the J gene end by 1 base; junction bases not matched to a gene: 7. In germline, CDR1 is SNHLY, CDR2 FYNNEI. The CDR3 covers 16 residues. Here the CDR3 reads CASSLRGVLNTGELFF. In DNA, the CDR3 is TGTGCCAGCAGCCTGCGGGGGGTCTTGAACACCGGGGAGCTGTTTTTT.

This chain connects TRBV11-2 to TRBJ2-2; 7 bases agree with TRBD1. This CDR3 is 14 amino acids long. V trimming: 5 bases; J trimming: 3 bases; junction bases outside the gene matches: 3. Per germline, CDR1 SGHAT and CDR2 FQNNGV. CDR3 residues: CASSGGQYTGELFF. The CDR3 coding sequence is TGTGCCAGCAGCGGGGGACAGTACACCGGGGAGCTGTTTTTT.

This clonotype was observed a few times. The CDR3 spells CSASRGTGRETQYF. CDR3 coding DNA: TGCAGTGCTAGTAGGGGGACAGGCCGTGAGACCCAGTACTTC. The chain is built from TRBV20-1 and TRBJ2-5; 8 nucleotides line up with TRBD1. With 3 bases clipped from V and 5 bases from J, the junction kept 8 bases outside the gene matches. Germline CDR1 is DFQATT and CDR2 is SNEGSKA (reference sequence). CDR3 length equals 14 residues.

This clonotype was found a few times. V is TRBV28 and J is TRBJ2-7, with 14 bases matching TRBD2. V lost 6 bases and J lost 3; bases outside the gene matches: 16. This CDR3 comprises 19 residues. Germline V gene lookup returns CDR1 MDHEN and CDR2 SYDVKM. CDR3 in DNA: TGTGCCAGCAGCACCCCAGGACTAGCGGGAGGCTCGGCTCTCTACGAGCAGTACTTC. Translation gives CASSTPGLAGGSALYEQYF.

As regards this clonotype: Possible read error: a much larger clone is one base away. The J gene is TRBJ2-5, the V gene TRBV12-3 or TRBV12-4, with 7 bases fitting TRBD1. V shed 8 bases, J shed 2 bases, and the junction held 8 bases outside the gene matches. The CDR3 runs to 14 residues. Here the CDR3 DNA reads TGTGCCAGCGGTCCCGGGACAGATCAAGAGACCCAGTACTTC. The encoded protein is CASGPGTDQETQYF.

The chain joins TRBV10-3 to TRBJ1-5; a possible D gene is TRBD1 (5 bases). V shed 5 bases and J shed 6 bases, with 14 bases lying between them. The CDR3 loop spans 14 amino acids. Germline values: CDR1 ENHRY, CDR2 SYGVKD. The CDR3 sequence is CAISHPGGGQPQHF. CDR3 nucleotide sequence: TGTGCCATCAGTCACCCGGGGGGAGGTCAGCCCCAGCATTTT.

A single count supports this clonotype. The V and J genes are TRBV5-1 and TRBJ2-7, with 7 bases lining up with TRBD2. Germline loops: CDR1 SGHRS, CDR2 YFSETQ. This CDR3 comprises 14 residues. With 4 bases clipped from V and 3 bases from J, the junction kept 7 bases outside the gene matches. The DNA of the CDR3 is TGCGCCAGCAGCGGACAAAGCGGGGTCTACGAGCAGTACTTC. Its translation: CASSGQSGVYEQYF.